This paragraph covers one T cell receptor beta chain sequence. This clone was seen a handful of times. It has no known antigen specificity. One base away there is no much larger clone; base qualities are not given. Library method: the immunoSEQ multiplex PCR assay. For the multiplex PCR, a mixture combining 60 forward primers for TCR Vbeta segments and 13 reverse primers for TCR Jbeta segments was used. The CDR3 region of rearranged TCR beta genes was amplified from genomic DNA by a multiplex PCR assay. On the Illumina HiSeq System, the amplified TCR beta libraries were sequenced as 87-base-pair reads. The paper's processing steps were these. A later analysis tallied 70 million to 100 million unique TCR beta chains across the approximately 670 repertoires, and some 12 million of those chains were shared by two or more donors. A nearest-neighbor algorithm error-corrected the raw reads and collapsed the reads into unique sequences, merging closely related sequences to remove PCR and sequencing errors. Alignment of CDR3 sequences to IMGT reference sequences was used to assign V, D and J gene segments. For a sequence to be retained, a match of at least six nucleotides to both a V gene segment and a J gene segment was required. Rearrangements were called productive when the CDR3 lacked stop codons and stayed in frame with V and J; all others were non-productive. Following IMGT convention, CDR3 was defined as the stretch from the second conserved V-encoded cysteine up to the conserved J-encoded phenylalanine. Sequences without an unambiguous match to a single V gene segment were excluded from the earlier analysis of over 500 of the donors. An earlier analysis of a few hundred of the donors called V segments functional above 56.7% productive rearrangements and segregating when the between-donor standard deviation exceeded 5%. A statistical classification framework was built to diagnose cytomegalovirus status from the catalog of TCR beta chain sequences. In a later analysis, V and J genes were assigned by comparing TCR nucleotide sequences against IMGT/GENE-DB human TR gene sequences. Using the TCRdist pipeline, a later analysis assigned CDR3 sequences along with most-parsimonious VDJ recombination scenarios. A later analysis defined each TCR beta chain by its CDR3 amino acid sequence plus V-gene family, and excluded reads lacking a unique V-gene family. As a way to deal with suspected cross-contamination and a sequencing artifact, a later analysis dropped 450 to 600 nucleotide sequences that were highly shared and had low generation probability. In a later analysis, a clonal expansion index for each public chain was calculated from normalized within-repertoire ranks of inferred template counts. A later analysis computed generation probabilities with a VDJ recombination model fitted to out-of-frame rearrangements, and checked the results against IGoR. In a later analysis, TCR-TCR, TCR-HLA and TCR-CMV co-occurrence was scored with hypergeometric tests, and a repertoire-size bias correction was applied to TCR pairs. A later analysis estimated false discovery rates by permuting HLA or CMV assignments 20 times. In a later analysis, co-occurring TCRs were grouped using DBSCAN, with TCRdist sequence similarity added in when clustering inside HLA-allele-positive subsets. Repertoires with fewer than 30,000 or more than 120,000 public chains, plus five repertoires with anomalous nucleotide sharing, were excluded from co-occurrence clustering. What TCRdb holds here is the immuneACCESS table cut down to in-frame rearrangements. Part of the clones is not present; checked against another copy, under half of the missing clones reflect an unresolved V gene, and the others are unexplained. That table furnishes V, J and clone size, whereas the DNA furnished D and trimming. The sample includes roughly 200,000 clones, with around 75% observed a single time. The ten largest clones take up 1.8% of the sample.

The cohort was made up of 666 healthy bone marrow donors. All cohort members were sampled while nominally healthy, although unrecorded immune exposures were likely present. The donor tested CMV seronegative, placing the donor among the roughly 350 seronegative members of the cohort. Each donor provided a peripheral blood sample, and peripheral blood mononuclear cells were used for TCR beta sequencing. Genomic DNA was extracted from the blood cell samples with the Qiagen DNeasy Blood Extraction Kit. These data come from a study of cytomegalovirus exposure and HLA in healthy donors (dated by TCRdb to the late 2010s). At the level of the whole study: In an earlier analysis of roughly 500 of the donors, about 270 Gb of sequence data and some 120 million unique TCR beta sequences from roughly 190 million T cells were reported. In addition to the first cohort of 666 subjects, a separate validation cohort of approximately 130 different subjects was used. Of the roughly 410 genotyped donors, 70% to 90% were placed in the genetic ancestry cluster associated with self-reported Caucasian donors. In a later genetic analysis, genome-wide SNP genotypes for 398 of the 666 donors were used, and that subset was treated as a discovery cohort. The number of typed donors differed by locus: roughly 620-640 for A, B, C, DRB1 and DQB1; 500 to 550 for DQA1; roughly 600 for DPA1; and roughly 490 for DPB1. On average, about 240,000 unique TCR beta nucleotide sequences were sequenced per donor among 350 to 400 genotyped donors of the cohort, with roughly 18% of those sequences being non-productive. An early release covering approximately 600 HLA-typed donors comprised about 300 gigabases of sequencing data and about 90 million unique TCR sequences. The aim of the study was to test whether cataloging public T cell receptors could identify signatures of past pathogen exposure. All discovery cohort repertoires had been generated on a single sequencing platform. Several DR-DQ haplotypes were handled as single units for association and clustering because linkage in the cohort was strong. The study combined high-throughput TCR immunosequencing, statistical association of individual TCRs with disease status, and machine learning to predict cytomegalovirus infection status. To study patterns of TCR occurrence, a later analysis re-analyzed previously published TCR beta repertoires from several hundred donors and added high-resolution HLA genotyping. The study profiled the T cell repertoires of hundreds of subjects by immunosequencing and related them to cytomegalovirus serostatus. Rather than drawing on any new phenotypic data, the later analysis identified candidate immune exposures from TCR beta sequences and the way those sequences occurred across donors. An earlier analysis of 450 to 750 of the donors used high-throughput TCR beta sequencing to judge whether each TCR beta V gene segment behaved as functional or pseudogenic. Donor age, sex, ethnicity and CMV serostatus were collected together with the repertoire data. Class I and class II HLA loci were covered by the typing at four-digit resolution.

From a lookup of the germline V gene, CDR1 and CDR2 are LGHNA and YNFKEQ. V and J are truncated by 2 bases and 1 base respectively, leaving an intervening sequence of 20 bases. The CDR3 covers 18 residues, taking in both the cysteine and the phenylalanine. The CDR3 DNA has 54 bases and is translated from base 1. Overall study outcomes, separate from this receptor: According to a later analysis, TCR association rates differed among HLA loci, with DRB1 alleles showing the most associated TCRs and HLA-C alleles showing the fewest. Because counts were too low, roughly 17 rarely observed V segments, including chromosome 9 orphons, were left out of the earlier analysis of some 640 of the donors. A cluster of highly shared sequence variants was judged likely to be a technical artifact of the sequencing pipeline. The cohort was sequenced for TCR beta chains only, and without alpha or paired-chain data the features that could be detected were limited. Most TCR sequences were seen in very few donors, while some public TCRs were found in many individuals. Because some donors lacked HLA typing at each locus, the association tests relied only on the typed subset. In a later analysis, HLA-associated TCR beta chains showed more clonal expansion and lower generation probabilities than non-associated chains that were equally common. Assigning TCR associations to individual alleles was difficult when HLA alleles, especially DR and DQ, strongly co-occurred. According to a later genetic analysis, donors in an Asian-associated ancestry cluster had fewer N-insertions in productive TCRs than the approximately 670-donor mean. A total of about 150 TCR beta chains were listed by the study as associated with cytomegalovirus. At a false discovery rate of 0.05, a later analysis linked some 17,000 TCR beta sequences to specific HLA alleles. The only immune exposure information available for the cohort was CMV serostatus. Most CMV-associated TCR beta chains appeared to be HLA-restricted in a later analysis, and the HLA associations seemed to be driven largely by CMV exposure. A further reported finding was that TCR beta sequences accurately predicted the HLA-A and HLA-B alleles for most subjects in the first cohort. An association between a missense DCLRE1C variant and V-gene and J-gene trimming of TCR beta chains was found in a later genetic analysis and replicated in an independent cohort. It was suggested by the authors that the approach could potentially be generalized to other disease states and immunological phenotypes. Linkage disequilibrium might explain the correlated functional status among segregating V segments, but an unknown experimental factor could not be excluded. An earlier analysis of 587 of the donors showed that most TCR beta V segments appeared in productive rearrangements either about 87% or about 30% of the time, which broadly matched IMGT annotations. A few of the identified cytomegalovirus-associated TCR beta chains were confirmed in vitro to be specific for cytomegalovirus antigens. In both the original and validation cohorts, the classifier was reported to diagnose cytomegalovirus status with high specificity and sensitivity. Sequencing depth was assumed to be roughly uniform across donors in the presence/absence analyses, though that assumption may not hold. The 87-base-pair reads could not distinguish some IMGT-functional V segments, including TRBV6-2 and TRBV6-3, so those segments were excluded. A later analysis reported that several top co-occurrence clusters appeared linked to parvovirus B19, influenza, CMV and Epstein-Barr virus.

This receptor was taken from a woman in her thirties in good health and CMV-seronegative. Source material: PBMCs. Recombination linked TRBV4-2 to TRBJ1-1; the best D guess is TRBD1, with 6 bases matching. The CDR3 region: CASSQPRDTVGGNTEAFF. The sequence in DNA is TGTGCCAGCAGCCAACCTCGGGACACGGTTGGGGGGAACACTGAAGCTTTCTTT.